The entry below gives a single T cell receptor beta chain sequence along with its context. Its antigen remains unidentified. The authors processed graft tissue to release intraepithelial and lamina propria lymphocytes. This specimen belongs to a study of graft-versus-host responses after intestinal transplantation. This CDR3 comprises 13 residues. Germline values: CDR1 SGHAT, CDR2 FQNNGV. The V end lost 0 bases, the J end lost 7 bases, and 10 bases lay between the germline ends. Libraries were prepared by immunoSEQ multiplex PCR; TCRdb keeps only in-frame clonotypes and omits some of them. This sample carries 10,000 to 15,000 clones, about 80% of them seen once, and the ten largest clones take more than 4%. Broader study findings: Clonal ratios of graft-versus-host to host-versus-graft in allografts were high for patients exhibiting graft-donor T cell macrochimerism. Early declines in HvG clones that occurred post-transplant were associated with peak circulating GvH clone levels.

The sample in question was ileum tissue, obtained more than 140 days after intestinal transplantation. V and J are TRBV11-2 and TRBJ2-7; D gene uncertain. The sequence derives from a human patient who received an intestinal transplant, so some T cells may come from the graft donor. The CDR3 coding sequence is TGTGCCAGCAGCTTAGATCGATGGCGGGAGCAGTACTTC. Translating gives CASSLDRWREQYF.